This TCR beta chain was sequenced for a study of T cell clusters in autoimmune cytopenias. Comments on this clonotype: Its target is not known.

The CDR3 has 16 amino acids. Per germline, CDR1 MNHNS and CDR2 SASEGT. Whole-study results and caveats: Compared with active autoimmune hepatitis patients, healthy donors showed approximately 2.7-fold more exclusive TRB clusters. The T cell clusters came from computational analysis alone and lack functional validation.

One tube held mixed TRB-A and TRB-B primer pools for touch-down PCR. With the multiplex PCR reads reprocessed, TCRdb shows one record per CDR3 protein and no DNA. The sample has over 6,500 distinct CDR3 sequences. Each sample's input was 250 to 300 ng genomic DNA, 38,000 or so genome equivalents. This sample also belongs to another study, concerning T cell repertoires in aging, cancer and after chemotherapy.

Sequencing used peripheral blood. This chain connects TRBV6-1 to TRBJ2-5. This receptor was taken from a human donor in good health. The CDR3: CASRRQTISLQETQYF.